This is a list of T cell receptor beta chains from one sample in a study of Ad26.COV2.S vaccination and SARS-CoV-2 variants. Here immunoSEQ multiplex PCR was the method, and the copy in TCRdb shows in-frame clones only, minus some. The sample includes about 180,000 clones, around 88% of them seen just once. Sequencing used peripheral blood, obtained after recovery from COVID-19. The receptors here all came from a human donor who had recovered from COVID-19. CDR3s include the opening cysteine and the closing phenylalanine or tryptophan. Fields, in order: J gene, D gene, V gene, clone size, CDR3 DNA, CDR3 protein. D genes are given only for firm matches. The size entry is marked missing in some rows and otherwise reads once, few, many or a size class.

>TRBJ2-3|TRBD2|TRBV7-2|-
TGTGCCAGCAGCGCCGGGACTAGCGGGGGGGCCGTAGATACGCAGTATTTT
CASSAGTSGGAVDTQYF
>TRBJ1-6|TRBD1|TRBV18|-
TGTGCCAGCTCACCGAGCTCGGACAGGGGGAATTCACCCCTCCACTTT
CASSPSSDRGNSPLHF
>TRBJ1-2|TRBD1|TRBV9|-
TGTGCCAGCAGCGAGCGGACAGGATCTGTCTATGGCTACACCTTC
CASSERTGSVYGYTF
>TRBJ1-6|TRBD1|TRBV6-5|-
TGTGCCAGCAGTTACGGGGGGACAGCCAATTCACCCCTCCACTTT
CASSYGGTANSPLHF
>TRBJ1-2|-|TRBV7-9|few
TGTGCCAGCAGAGGGGGACAACCCTATGGCTACACCTTC
CASRGGQPYGYTF
>TRBJ1-2|-|TRBV11-2|-
TGTGCCAGCAGCTTTGAGGACAGCTCCCACGTTGGCTACACCTTC
CASSFEDSSHVGYTF
>TRBJ1-1|-|TRBV5-6|-
TGTGCCAGCAGCTTGATCGAAACAGGGAGTGAAGCTTTCTTT
CASSLIETGSEAFF
>TRBJ2-5|TRBD2|TRBV9|-
TGTGCCAGCAGCGCGGGGAGCGTCGGGGGGGAGACCCAGTACTTC
CASSAGSVGGETQYF
>TRBJ1-3|TRBD1|TRBV6-6|-
TGTGCCAGCAGTCCCGGACAGGGATTATATCTGTCCGGAAACACCATATATTTT
CASSPGQGLYLSGNTIYF
>TRBJ2-5|-|TRBV10-1|-
TGCGCCAGCAGTGCGAGTGTGGGGGAGACCCAGTACTTC
CASSASVGETQYF
>TRBJ2-7|-|TRBV10-1|-
TGCGCCAGGCCTATATACTACGAGCAGTACTTC
CARPIYYEQYF
>TRBJ1-4|-|TRBV28|-
TGTGCCAGCAGTTTAGGGGGTTACGCGGAAAAACTGTTTTTT
CASSLGGYAEKLFF
>TRBJ2-7|-|TRBV5-5|-
TGTGCCAGCAGCCGAACTTACGAGCAGTACTTC
CASSRTYEQYF
>TRBJ2-1|-|TRBV7-2|-
TGTGCCAGCAGCTTATTCCCACAGGGCTATGGGCGTGAGCAGTTCTTC
CASSLFPQGYGREQFF
>TRBJ1-1|-|TRBV6-1|-
TGTGCCAGCAGTGAGGAGGGGGACACTGAAGCTTTCTTT
CASSEEGDTEAFF
>TRBJ1-2|-|TRBV2|-
TGTGCCAGCGTAGGGGACTATGGCTACACCTTC
CASVGDYGYTF
>TRBJ1-6|-|TRBV2|-
TGTGCCAGCAGTGTGGACAGAGCACCCCTCCACTTT
CASSVDRAPLHF
>TRBJ2-3|-|TRBV25-1|-
TGTGCCAGCAGCAATAAAGGCACAGATACGCAGTATTTT
CASSNKGTDTQYF
>TRBJ2-7|-|TRBV4-1|-
TGCGCCAGCAGCCTCACCTATAGCTGGGCCTACGAGCAGTACTTC
CASSLTYSWAYEQYF
>TRBJ2-5|-|TRBV6-5|-
TGTGCCAGCAGCATCGGGACCGCACAAGAGACCCAGTACTTC
CASSIGTAQETQYF
>TRBJ2-7|-|TRBV14|many
TGTGCCAGCAGCCAAGATCTGACCTCCTACGAGCAGTACTTC
CASSQDLTSYEQYF
>TRBJ2-5|TRBD1|TRBV4-1|-
TGCGCCAGCAGCCTCCACAGGGGACAAGAGACCCAGTACTTC
CASSLHRGQETQYF
>TRBJ1-2|TRBD1|TRBV29-1|once
TGCAGCGTTATAAGCCCCGGGACAGGAGCTAACTATGGCTACACCTTC
CSVISPGTGANYGYTF
>TRBJ1-2|-|TRBV19|once
TGTGCCAGTAGTATAGAGGTCGGGACATATCATGGCTACACCTTC
CASSIEVGTYHGYTF
>TRBJ2-3|-|TRBV6-5|-
TGTGCCACCGACCGACTAGGAGATACGCAGTATTTT
CATDRLGDTQYF
>TRBJ2-2|-|TRBV7-9|-
TGTGCCAGCAGCGTTTTTAACACCGGGGAGCTGTTTTTT
CASSVFNTGELFF
>TRBJ1-1|-|TRBV5-5|once
TGTGCCAGCAGCCCGACGGGAGCTAAGAACACTGAAGCTTTCTTT
CASSPTGAKNTEAFF
>TRBJ2-5|-|TRBV7-3|-
TGTGCCAGCAGCTACTCCGGGACCTTCGGGGAGACCCAGTACTTC
CASSYSGTFGETQYF
>TRBJ2-3|TRBD2|TRBV11-2|-
TGTGCCAGCAGCCTCGGACTAGCGGGGAGGGAGTATTTT
CASSLGLAGREYF
>TRBJ1-1|TRBD1|TRBV2|-
TGTGCCAGCAGTACTTCTGGACAGGGGAGAGATTATGAAGCTTTCTTT
CASSTSGQGRDYEAFF
>TRBJ1-2|TRBD1|TRBV5-6|-
TGTGCCAGCAGCTTCCGGGACAGGGGTTATGGCTACACCTTC
CASSFRDRGYGYTF
>TRBJ2-7|TRBD1|TRBV28|-
TGTGCCAGCAGTCCGGGGACAGGTCGCACAAGGACCTACGAGCAGTACTTC
CASSPGTGRTRTYEQYF
>TRBJ2-3|TRBD2|TRBV5-4|-
TGTGCCAGCACCTTAGCGGGGGGGCCTACAGATACGCAGTATTTT
CASTLAGGPTDTQYF
>TRBJ1-1|TRBD1|TRBV28|-
TGTGCCAGCAACTGGGGACAGGGCGACGGCCGGAACACTGAAGCTTTCTTT
CASNWGQGDGRNTEAFF
>TRBJ2-3|-|TRBV9|-
TGTGCCAGCAGCGTAGAACAAACAGATACGCAGTATTTT
CASSVEQTDTQYF
>TRBJ1-5|-|TRBV6-5|-
TGTGCCAGCAGTTACGGTAGCAATCAGCCCCAGCATTTT
CASSYGSNQPQHF
>TRBJ2-1|TRBD2|TRBV5-1|once
TGCGCCAGCAGCTTGGAGGCTAGCGGGCCATACAATGAGCAGTTCTTC
CASSLEASGPYNEQFF
>TRBJ1-3|-|TRBV27|-
TGTGCCCCCAACCCTTCCACAGAGAGCTCTGGAAACACCATATATTTT
CAPNPSTESSGNTIYF
>TRBJ2-7|TRBD1|TRBV6-5|-
TGTGCCAGCATCGGGACAGAAAATTCCTACGAGCAGTACTTC
CASIGTENSYEQYF
>TRBJ1-5|-|TRBV10-3|-
TGTGCCATCAGTGAGTCGGTCCTAAGGGGGCAGCCCCAGCATTTT
CAISESVLRGQPQHF
>TRBJ1-2|-|TRBV5-4|-
TGTGCCAGCAGCTCGGTGGCAGGGGATGGCTACACCTTC
CASSSVAGDGYTF